This paragraph covers one TCR beta chain sequence. Its antigen is currently unknown. The record originates from a study of T cell repertoires in cytomegalovirus infection. Overall study context: CMV infection plus the matching HLA type was flagged by public TCR beta signatures.

General study findings and limits: The response measured ex vivo was dominated by TCR beta clonotypes (HLA-C-restricted and CMV-specific). Carriage of CMV together with the relevant HLA was identifiable through cumulative public TCR beta family frequency.

With 0 bases removed from V and 4 bases from J, the gap between germline ends came to 9 bases. Germline CDR1 SGHVT, CDR2 SQSDAQ. The length of the CDR3 is 14 residues. TCRdb reanalysed the reads using MiXCR and keeps one entry per CDR3 protein. In the table there are about 97,000 distinct CDR3 sequences, approximately 17% of which are singletons. Sequenced sample: PBMCs. This chain joins TRBV7-4 and TRBJ2-5; D is undetermined. The TCR sequence derives from a human donor in good health (CMV status not recorded). Some clones in this sample may be carry-over from other donors' samples. DNA of the CDR3: TGTGCCAGCAGCTTAGCGAACGTGTTAGAGACCCAGTACTTC. This encodes CASSLANVLETQYF.